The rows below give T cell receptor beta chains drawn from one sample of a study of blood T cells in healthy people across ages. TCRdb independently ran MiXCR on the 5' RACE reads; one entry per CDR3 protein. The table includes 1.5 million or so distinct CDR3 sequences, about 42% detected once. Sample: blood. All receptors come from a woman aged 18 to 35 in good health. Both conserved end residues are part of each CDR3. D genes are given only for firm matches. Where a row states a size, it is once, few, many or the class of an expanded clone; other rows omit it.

CASSQDSRVPYNEQYF | TGCGCCAGCAGCCAAGATTCCAGGGTCCCCTACAATGAGCAGTACTTC | TRBJ2-5 | . | TRBV4-3 | once
CSARDRLAGGNTDTQYF | TGCAGTGCTAGAGATCGCTTGGCGGGGGGGAACACAGATACGCAGTATTTT | TRBJ2-3 | TRBD2 | TRBV20-1 | few
CASSQDPAGGPGELFF | TGCGCCAGCAGCCAAGATCCAGCGGGAGGGCCCGGGGAGCTGTTTTTT | TRBJ2-2 | TRBD2 | TRBV4-3 | few
CASSLIATGGVEKLFF | TGTGCCAGCAGCTTAATCGCGACAGGGGGAGTCGAAAAACTGTTTTTT | TRBJ1-4 | TRBD1 | TRBV7-8 | .
CASRGVANYGYTF | TGTGCCTCCCGAGGGGTTGCTAACTATGGCTACACCTTC | TRBJ1-2 | . | TRBV12-3/TRBV12-4 | many
CASRRGRAEYNEQFF | TGTGCCAGTAGAAGGGGGCGAGCCGAATACAATGAGCAGTTCTTC | TRBJ2-1 | TRBD1 | TRBV19 | .
CASSQRHRIQYEQYF | TGTGCCAGCAGCCAACGACATCGGATTCAGTACGAGCAGTACTTC | TRBJ2-7 | . | TRBV14 | .
CSALLAGYEQYF | TGCAGTGCTCTCCTAGCGGGGTACGAGCAGTACTTC | TRBJ2-7 | TRBD2 | TRBV20-1 | many
CASSLSTGSQPQHF | TGTGCCAGCAGCTTATCAACAGGTTCTCAGCCCCAGCATTTT | TRBJ1-5 | . | TRBV11-2 | .
CASNQLDSNQPQHF | TGTGCCAGCAACCAGTTGGATAGCAATCAGCCCCAGCATTTT | TRBJ1-5 | . | TRBV28 | .
CARPRLASGVSSYDEQFF | TGTGCCCGCCCCCGCCTGGCTAGCGGGGTTAGCTCCTACGATGAGCAGTTCTTC | TRBJ2-1 | TRBD2 | TRBV9 | .
CASSFGPHTSGGAIATQYF | TGTGCCAGCAGCTTTGGGCCCCACACTAGCGGGGGGGCAATAGCGACCCAGTACTTC | TRBJ2-5 | TRBD2 | TRBV7-9 | few
CSVVRAVSYNEQFF | TGCAGCGTTGTTAGGGCGGTTAGCTACAATGAGCAGTTCTTC | TRBJ2-1 | . | TRBV29-1 | many
CASSQGREFDGYTF | TGCGCCAGCAGCCAAGGTCGGGAGTTTGATGGCTACACCTTC | TRBJ1-2 | . | TRBV4-1 | few
CASKSAEAFF | TGTGCCAGTAAATCGGCCGAAGCTTTCTTT | TRBJ1-1 | . | TRBV19 | .
CASSFGEYNEQFF | TGTGCCAGCAGCTTTGGGGAGTACAATGAGCAGTTCTTC | TRBJ2-1 | . | TRBV11-2 | .
CASRLDRGLTGELFF | TGTGCCAGCAGACTGGACAGGGGGCTCACCGGGGAGCTGTTTTTT | TRBJ2-2 | TRBD1 | TRBV12-3/TRBV12-4 | .
CASVSGPGLPNTEAFF | TGTGCCAGCGTCTCGGGCCCGGGACTGCCGAACACTGAAGCTTTCTTT | TRBJ1-1 | . | TRBV7-2 | .
CSVPAGEIYEQYF | TGCAGTGTCCCAGCGGGAGAGATCTACGAGCAGTACTTC | TRBJ2-7 | TRBD2 | TRBV20-1 | few
CASSQDGWGLPTDTQYF | TGCGCCAGCAGCCAAGATGGTTGGGGACTACCGACAGATACGCAGTATTTT | TRBJ2-3 | TRBD2 | TRBV4-3 | .
CASKGGYYNEQFF | TGTGCCAGCAAGGGCGGCTACTACAATGAGCAGTTCTTC | TRBJ2-1 | . | TRBV6-6 | few
CASSQNQDRAGGYTF | TGTGCCAGCAGTCAAAATCAAGACAGGGCGGGTGGCTACACCTTC | TRBJ1-2 | TRBD1 | TRBV12-3/TRBV12-4 | .
CASRLQGNQPQHF | TGTGCCAGCAGATTACAGGGAAATCAGCCCCAGCATTTT | TRBJ1-5 | . | TRBV6-2/TRBV6-3 | .
CATSEELEADTQYF | TGTGCCACCAGTGAGGAACTAGAGGCAGATACGCAGTATTTT | TRBJ2-3 | . | TRBV10-3 | .
CSTRGGRGKYEQYF | TGCAGCACCAGGGGGGGACGGGGAAAGTACGAGCAGTACTTC | TRBJ2-7 | . | TRBV29-1 | .
CASSQFFHEQYF | TGTGCCAGCAGCCAATTTTTCCACGAGCAGTACTTC | TRBJ2-7 | . | TRBV14 | .
CASSGVPLGNTEAFF | TGTGCCAGCAGCGGAGTCCCTCTCGGGAACACTGAAGCTTTCTTT | TRBJ1-1 | . | TRBV7-2 | once
CASRKDRGVDEQFF | TGTGCCAGCAGGAAGGACAGGGGGGTCGATGAGCAGTTCTTC | TRBJ2-1 | TRBD1 | TRBV6-5 | .
CASSGTIHRGLTDTQYF | TGTGCCAGCAGCGGGACCATCCACAGGGGCCTCACAGATACGCAGTATTTT | TRBJ2-3 | TRBD1 | TRBV7-9 | .
CASSLGVGTSGRYEQYF | TGTGCCAGCAGCTTAGGTGTAGGGACTAGCGGGAGGTATGAGCAGTACTTC | TRBJ2-7 | TRBD2 | TRBV7-2 | .
CSASSGAGQGMGYTF | TGCAGTGCTAGCAGTGGGGCGGGACAGGGGATGGGCTACACCTTC | TRBJ1-2 | TRBD1 | TRBV20-1 | .
CASSQGSAKNIQYF | TGTGCCAGTAGTCAAGGGTCAGCCAAAAACATTCAGTACTTC | TRBJ2-4 | . | TRBV19 | once
CSASFRGPGYGYTF | TGCAGTGCTAGCTTCAGGGGGCCAGGCTATGGCTACACCTTC | TRBJ1-2 | TRBD1 | TRBV20-1 | few
CASSYTGGDEKLFF | TGTGCCAGCAGTTACACAGGGGGCGATGAAAAACTGTTTTTT | TRBJ1-4 | TRBD1 | TRBV6-6 | .
CASSPGVKNIQYF | TGTGCCAGCAGCCCGGGGGTGAAGAACATTCAGTACTTC | TRBJ2-4 | . | TRBV7-9 | .
CASSAWASGRNEQYF | TGTGCCAGCAGCGCCTGGGCTAGCGGGAGGAACGAGCAGTACTTC | TRBJ2-7 | TRBD2 | TRBV28 | .
CASSLWTGLTKGYTF | TGTGCCAGCAGTTTGTGGACAGGTCTCACAAAAGGCTACACCTTC | TRBJ1-2 | TRBD1 | TRBV12-3/TRBV12-4 | many
CDSSRPVRGGTEAFF | TGTGACAGCAGTCGACCTGTTAGAGGTGGGACTGAAGCTTTCTTT | TRBJ1-1 | . | TRBV12-3/TRBV12-4 | .
CASSVFRGSYEQYF | TGTGCCAGCAGTGTTTTCAGGGGTAGCTACGAGCAGTACTTC | TRBJ2-7 | . | TRBV27 | .
CASSQDVQTQETQYF | TGCGCCAGCAGCCAAGACGTGCAAACCCAAGAGACCCAGTACTTC | TRBJ2-5 | . | TRBV4-3 | few
CASSQYPNTGELFF | TGTGCCAGCAGCCAATACCCAAACACCGGGGAGCTGTTTTTT | TRBJ2-2 | . | TRBV11-2 | .
CSVDPGPLPQAGYTF | TGCAGCGTTGACCCGGGTCCCCTTCCCCAGGCGGGCTACACCTTC | TRBJ1-2 | . | TRBV29-1 | .